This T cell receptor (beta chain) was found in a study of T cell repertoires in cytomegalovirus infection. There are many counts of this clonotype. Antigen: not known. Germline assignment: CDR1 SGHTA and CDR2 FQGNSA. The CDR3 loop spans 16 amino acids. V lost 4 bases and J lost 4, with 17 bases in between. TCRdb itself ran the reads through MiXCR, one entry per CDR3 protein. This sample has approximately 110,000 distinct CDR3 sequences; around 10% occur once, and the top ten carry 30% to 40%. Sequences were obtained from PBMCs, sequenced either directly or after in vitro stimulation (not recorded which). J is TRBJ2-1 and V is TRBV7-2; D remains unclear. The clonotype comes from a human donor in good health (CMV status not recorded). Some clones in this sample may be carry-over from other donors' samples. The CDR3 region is CASSSQVRLIYNEQFF. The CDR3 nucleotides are TGTGCCAGCAGCTCCCAGGTGCGGCTAATTTACAATGAGCAGTTCTTC.